In this sample, the clone carrying this TCR beta chain is large. The target antigen is unknown. CDR1 and CDR2 from the germline V gene are SGHVS and FNYEAQ. The CDR3 covers 18 residues. V was trimmed by 0 bases and J by 0 bases, leaving 15 bases between them. Rearranged V-D-J TRB sequences were amplified with a mixed TRB-A/B primer pool. TCRdb fed the multiplex PCR reads into MiXCR, producing one record per CDR3 protein. The sample holds approximately 300 distinct CDR3 sequences; 56% are singletons and the top ten take around 60%. Amplification of TCR beta used genomic DNA extracted from peripheral blood. This specimen comes from a study of T cell repertoires in aging, cancer and after chemotherapy. Study-level background: Donors were grouped into six age bands spanning 30 or younger through 70 or older. Notes on the study in general: The repertoire data cannot show anything about immunological memory following chemotherapy. Rebound thymic output was suggested by rising median generation probability during chemotherapy in each cancer cohort. Healthy donors lost TCR diversity with age mainly through richness, cancer patients through richness and evenness.

The rearrangement joins TRBV7-6 to TRBJ1-3; D is undetermined. The specimen was blood. The source of this sequence is a human donor with a blood cancer. CDR3 sequence (DNA): TGTGCCAGCAGCTTAGCGGTCAGCCAGGATCGCTCTGGAAACACCATATATTTT. It is translated as CASSLAVSQDRSGNTIYF.